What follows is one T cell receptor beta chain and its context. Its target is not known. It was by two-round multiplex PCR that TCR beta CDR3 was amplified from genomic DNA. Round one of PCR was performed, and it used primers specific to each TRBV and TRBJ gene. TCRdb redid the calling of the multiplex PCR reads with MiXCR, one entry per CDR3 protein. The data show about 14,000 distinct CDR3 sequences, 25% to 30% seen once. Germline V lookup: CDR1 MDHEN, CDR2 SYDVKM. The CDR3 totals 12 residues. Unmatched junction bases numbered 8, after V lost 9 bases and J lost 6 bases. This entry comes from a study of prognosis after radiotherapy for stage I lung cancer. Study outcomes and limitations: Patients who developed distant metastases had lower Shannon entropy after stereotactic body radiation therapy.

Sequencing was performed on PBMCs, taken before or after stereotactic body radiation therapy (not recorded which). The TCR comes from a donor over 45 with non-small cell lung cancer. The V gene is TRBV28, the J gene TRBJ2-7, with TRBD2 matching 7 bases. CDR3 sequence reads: CASLPGGGEQYF. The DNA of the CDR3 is TGTGCCAGTTTACCGGGGGGAGGCGAGCAGTACTTC.